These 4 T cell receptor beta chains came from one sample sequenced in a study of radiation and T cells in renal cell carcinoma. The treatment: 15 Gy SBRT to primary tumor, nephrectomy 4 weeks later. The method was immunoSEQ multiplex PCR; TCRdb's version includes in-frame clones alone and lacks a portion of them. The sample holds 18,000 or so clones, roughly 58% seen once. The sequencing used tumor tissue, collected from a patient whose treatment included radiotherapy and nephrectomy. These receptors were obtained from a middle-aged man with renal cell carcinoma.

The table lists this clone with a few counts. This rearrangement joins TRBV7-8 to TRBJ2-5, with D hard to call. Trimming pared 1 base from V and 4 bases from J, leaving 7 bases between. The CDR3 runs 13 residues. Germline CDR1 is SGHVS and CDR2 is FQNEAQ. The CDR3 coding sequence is TGTGCCAGCAGCTTAGGCCAAGGAGAGACCCAGTACTTC. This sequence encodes CASSLGQGETQYF.

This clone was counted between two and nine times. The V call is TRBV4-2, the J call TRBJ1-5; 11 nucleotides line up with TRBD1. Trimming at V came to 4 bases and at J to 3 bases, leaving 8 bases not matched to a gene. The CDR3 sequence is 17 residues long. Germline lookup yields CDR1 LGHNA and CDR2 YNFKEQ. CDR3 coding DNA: TGTGCCAGCAGCCCCCAACAGGACAGGGGGCTCAATCAGCCCCAGCATTTT. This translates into CASSPQQDRGLNQPQHF.

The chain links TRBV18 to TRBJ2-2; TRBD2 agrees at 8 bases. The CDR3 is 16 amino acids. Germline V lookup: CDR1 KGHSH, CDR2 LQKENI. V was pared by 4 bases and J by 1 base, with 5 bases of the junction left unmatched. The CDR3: CASSRSSGGNTGELFF. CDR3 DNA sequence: TGTGCCAGCTCACGCAGCAGCGGGGGGAACACCGGGGAGCTGTTTTTT.

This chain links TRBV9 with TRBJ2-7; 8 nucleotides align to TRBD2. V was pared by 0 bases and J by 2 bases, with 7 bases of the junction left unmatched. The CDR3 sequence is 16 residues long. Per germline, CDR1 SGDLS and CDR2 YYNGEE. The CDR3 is CASSVEGGAGAYEQYF. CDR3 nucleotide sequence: TGTGCCAGCAGCGTAGAGGGGGGAGCGGGAGCCTACGAGCAGTACTTC.